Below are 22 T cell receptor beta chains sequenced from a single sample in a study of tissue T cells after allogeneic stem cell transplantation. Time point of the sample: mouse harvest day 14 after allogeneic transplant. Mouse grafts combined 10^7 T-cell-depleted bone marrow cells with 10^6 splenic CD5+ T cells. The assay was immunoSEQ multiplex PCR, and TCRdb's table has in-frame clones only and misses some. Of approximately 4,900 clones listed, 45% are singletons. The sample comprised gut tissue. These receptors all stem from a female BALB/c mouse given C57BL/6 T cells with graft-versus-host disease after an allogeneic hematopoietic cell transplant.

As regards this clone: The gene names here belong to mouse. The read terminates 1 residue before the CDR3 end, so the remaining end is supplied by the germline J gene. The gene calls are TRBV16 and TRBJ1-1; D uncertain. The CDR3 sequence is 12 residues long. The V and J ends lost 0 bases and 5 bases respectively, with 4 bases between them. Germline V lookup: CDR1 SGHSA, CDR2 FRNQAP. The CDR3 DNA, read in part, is TGTGCAAGCAGCTTAGATGGGACAGAAGTCTTC. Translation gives CASSLDGTEVF. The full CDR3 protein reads CASSLDGTEVFF.

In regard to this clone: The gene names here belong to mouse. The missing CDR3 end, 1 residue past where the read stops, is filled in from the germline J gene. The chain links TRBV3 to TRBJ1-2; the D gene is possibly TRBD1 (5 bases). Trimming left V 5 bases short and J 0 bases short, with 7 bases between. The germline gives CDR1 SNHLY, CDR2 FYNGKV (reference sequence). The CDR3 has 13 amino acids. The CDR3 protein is CASSLTANSDYTF. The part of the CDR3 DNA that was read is TGTGCCAGCAGCCTGACAGCAAACTCCGACTACACC.

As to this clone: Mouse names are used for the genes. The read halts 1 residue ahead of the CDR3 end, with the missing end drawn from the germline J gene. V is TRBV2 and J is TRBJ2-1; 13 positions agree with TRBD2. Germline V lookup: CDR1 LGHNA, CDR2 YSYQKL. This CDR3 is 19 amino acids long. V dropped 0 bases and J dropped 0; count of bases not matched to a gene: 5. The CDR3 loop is CASSQERGTGGGNYAEQFF. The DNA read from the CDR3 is TGTGCCAGCAGCCAAGAGAGAGGGACTGGGGGGGGTAACTATGCTGAGCAGTTC.

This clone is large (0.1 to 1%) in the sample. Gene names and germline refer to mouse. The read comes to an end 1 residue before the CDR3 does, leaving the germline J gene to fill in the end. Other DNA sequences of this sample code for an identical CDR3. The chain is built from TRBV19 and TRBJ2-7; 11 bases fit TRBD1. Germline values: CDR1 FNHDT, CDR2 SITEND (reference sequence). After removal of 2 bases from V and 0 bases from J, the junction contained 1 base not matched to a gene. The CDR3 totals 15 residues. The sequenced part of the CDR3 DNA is TGTGCCAGCAGTATTGGGACAGGGGGCTCCTATGAACAGTAC. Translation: CASSIGTGGSYEQY. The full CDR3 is CASSIGTGGSYEQYF.

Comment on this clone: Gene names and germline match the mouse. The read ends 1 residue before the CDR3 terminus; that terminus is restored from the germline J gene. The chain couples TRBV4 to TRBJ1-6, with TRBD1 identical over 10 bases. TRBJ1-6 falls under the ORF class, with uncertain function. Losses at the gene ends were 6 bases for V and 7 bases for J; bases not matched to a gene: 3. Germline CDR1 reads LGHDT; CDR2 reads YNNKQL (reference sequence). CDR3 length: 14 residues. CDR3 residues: CASRGDRGNSPLYF. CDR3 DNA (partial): TGTGCCAGCAGGGGGGACAGGGGCAATTCGCCCCTCTAC.

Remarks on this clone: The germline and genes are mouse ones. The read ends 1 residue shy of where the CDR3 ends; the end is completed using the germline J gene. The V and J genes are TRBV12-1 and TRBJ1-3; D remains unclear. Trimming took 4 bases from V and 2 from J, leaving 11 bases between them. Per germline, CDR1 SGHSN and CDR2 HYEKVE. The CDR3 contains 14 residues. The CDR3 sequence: CASSPQEAGNTLYF. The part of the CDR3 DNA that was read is TGTGCCAGCTCCCCTCAGGAGGCTGGAAATACGCTCTAT.

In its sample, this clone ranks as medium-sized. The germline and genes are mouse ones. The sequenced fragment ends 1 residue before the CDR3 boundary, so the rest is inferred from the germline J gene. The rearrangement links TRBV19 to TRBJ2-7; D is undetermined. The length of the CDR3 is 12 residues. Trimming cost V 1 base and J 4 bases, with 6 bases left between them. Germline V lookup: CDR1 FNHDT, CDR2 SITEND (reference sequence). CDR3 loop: CASSINGYEQYF. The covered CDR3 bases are TGTGCCAGCAGTATAAACGGTTATGAACAGTAC.

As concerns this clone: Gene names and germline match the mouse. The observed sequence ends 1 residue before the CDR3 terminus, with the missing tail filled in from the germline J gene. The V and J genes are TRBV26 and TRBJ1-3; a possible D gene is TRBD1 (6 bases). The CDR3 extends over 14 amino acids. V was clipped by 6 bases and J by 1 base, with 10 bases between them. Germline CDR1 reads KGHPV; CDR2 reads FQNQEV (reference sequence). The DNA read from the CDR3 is TGTGCCAGCAGCCCGGGACAATCTGGAAATACGCTCTAT. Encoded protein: CASSPGQSGNTLY. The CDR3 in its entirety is CASSPGQSGNTLYF.

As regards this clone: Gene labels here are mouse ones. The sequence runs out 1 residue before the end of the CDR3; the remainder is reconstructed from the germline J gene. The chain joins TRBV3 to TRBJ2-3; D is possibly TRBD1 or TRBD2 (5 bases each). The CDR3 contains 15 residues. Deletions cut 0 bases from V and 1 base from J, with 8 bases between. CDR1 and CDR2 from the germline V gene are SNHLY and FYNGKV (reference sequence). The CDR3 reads CASSLAQGRAETLYF. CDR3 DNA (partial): TGTGCCAGCAGCTTAGCGCAGGGACGTGCAGAAACGCTGTAT.

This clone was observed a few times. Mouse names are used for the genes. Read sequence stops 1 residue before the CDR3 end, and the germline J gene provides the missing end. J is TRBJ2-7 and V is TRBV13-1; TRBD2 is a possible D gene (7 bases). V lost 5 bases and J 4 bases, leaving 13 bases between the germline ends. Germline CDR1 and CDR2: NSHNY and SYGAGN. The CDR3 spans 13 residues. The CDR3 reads CASRPGGLYEQYF. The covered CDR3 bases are TGTGCCAGCAGGCCTGGGGGCTTATATGAACAGTAC.

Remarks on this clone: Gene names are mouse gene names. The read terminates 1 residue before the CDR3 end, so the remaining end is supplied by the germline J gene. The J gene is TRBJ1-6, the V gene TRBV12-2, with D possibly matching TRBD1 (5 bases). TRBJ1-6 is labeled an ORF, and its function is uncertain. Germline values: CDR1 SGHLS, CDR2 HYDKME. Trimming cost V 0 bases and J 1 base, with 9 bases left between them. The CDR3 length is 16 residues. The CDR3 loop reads CASSLDRGSYNSPLYF. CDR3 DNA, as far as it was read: TGTGCCAGCTCTCTCGATCGGGGCTCCTATAATTCGCCCCTCTAC.

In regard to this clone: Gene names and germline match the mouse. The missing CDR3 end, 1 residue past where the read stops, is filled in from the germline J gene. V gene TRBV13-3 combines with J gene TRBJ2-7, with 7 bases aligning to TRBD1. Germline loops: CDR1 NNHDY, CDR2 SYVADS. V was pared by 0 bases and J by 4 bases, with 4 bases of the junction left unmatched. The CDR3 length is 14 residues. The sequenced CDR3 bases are TGTGCCAGCAGTGATGGGGACAGATTATATGAACAGTAC. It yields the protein CASSDGDRLYEQY. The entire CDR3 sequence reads CASSDGDRLYEQYF.

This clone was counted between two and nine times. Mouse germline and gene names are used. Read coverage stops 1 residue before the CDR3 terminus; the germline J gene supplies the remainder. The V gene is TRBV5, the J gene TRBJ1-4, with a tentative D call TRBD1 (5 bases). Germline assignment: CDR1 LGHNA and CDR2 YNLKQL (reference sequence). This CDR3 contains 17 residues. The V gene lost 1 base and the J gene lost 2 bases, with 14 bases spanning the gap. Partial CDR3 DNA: TGTGCCAGCAGCCAAGCGGCAGGGCGGTTATCCAACGAAAGATTATTT. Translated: CASSQAAGRLSNERLF. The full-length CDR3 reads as CASSQAAGRLSNERLFF.

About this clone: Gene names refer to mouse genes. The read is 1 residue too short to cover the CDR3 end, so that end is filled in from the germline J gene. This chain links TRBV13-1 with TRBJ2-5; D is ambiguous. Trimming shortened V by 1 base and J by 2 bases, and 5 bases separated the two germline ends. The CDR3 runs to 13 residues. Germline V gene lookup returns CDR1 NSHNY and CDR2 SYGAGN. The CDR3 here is CASSDPGQDTQYF. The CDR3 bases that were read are TGTGCCAGCAGTGATCCTGGCCAAGACACCCAGTAC.

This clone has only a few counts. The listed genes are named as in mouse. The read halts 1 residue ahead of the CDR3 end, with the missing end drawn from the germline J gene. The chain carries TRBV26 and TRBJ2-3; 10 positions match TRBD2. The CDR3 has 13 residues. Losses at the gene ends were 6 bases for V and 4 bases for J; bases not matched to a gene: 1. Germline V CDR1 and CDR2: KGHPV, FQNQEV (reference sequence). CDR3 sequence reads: CASRTGGTETLYF. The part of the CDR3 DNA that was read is TGTGCCAGCAGGACTGGGGGGACAGAAACGCTGTAT.

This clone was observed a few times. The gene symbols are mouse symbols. The chain's CDR3 is CASSLTGEAYEQYF. The part of the CDR3 DNA that was read is TGTGCCAGCAGCCTTACAGGGGAAGCCTATGAACAGTAC. V gene TRBV3 combines with J gene TRBJ2-7; the match to TRBD1 covers 7 bases. Read coverage stops 1 residue before the CDR3 terminus; the germline J gene supplies the remainder. Germline loops: CDR1 SNHLY, CDR2 FYNGKV (reference sequence). Trimming removed 5 bases from V and 2 bases from J; junction bases left unmatched: 6. The CDR3 runs 14 residues.

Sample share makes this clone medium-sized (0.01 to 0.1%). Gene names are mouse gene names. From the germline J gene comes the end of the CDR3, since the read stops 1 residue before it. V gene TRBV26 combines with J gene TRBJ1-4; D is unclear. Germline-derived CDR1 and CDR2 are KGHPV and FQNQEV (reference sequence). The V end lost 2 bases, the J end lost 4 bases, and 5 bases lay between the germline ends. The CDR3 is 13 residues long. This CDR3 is CASSLPDNERLFF. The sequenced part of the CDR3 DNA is TGTGCCAGCAGTCTGCCAGACAACGAAAGATTATTT.

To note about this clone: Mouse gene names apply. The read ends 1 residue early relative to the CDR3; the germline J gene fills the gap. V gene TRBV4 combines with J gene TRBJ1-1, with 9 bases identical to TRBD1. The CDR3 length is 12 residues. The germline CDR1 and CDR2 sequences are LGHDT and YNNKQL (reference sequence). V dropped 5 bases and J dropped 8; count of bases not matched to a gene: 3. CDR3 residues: CASSHRGREVFF. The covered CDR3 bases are TGTGCCAGCAGCCACAGGGGGCGGGAAGTCTTC.

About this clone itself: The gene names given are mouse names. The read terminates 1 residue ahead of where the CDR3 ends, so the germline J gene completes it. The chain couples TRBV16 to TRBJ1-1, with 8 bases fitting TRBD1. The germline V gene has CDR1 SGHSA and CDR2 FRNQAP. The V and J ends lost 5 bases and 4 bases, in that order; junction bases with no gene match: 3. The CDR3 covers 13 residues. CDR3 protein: CASSPDRGTEVFF. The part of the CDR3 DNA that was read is TGTGCAAGCAGCCCCGACAGGGGCACAGAAGTCTTC.

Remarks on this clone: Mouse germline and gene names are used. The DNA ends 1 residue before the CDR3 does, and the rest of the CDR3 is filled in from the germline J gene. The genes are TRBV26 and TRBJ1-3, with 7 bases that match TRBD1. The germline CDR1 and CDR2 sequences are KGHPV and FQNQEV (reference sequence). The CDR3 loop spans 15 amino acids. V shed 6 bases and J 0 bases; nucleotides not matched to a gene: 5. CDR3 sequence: CASRETGNSGNTLYF. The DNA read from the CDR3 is TGTGCCAGCAGGGAGACAGGGAATTCTGGAAATACGCTCTAT.

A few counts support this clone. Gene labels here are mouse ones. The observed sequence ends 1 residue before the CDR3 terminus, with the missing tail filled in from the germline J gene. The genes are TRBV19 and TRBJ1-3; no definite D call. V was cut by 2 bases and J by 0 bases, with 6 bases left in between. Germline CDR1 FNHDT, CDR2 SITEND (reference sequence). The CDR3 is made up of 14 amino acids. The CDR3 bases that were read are TGTGCCAGCAGTATCCCAGATTCTGGAAATACGCTCTAT. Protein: CASSIPDSGNTLY. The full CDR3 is CASSIPDSGNTLYF. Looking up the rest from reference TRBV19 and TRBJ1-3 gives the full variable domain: GGIITQTPKFLIGQEGQKLTLKCQQNFNHDTMYWYRQDSGKGLRLIYYSITENDLQKGDLSEGYDASREKKSSFSLTVTSAQKNEMAVFLCASSIPDSGNTLYFGEGSRLIVV.

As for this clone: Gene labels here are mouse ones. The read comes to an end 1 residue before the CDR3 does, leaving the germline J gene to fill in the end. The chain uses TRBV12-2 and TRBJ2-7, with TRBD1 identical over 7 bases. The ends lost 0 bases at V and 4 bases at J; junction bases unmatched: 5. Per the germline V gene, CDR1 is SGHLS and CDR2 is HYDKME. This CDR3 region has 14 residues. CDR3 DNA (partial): TGTGCCAGCTCTCTCACAGGGGACCCTTATGAACAGTAC. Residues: CASSLTGDPYEQY. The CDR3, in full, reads CASSLTGDPYEQYF.